The present entry profiles one TCR beta chain with its context. Its specificity is unknown. The study ran its PCR with 60 Vbeta and 13 Jbeta primers. TCRdb keeps only in-frame clones here, not all; method: immunoSEQ multiplex PCR. The repertoire holds around 270,000 clones, 80% seen once, with over 0.3% in the top ten. The record originates from a study of cytomegalovirus exposure and HLA in healthy donors. V lost 1 base and J 7 bases, leaving 14 bases between the germline ends. The CDR3 totals 15 residues. Germline V lookup: CDR1 LGHNA, CDR2 YNFKEQ. General study findings and limits: Most observed TCR sequences were rare, whereas some public TCRs were detected in many donors. In a later analysis, CMV-associated beta chains were mostly HLA-associated, it appeared. In a later analysis, parvovirus B19, influenza, CMV and Epstein-Barr virus appeared linked to several top co-occurrence clusters.

This TCR was recovered from a girl aged 2-10 years in good health and CMV-seronegative. The chain links TRBV4-2 to TRBJ1-5; D is ambiguous. The sample was PBMCs. The CDR3 bases are TGTGCCAGCAGCCAAGGTACGGAGGGTGGGCAGCCCCAGCATTTT. Its translation: CASSQGTEGGQPQHF.